This TCR beta chain emerged from a study of vaccination effects on CD4 cells after COVID-19. Study as a whole: Each participant was given two doses of one vaccine (BNT162b2 or mRNA-1273).

As to this clone: Its matching antigen is unknown.

CDR1 and CDR2 from the germline V gene are SGDLS and YYNGEE. V was clipped by 2 bases and J by 3 bases; unmatched bases: 4. CDR3 length equals 14 residues. Overall study results and limits: Clones induced by infection and by vaccine showed marked clonal contraction late after vaccination.

Method: immunoSEQ multiplex PCR; TCRdb's copy keeps in-frame clones and lacks some. The table has 20,000 to 25,000 clones, 74% seen once. Antigen-specific CD4+ T cells expanded by the ViraFEST assay with viral peptide pools were then sequenced. When ten to eleven days of culture had elapsed, CD4+ T cells were isolated. Vaccine recipients had no previous SARS-CoV-2 infection; their nucleocapsid antibodies were negative. The V and J genes are TRBV9 and TRBJ2-7; 8 nucleotides agree with TRBD1. The sequence was collected from a human donor who received a COVID-19 vaccine. This specimen consisted of CD4+ T cells from PBMCs cultured with SARS-CoV-2 spike peptides, obtained before COVID-19 vaccination. The CDR3 region is CASSVTGTGYEQYF. CDR3 coding DNA: TGTGCCAGCAGCGTCACCGGGACAGGCTACGAGCAGTACTTC.